Below, one T cell receptor (beta chain) is given with its context. Its antigen is currently unknown. The data stem from a study of graft-versus-host responses after intestinal transplantation. Study at large: Grafts were multivisceral, liver-intestinal, or isolated intestinal.

The V gene lost 3 bases and the J gene lost 2 bases, with 11 bases spanning the gap. CDR3 length: 15 amino acids. From germline, CDR1 is MNHEY and CDR2 SMNVEV (reference sequence). Whole-study findings and limits: Early post-transplant HvG declines were associated with peak circulating GvH clone levels.

Clones were sequenced by immunoSEQ multiplex PCR, and TCRdb holds only the in-frame ones, with some missing. The sample includes 140,000 or so clones, 92% of them seen just once. V and J are TRBV27 and TRBJ1-5; no definite D call. The sequence came from a human donor who received an intestinal transplant. Sample: unstimulated CD4+ T cells sorted from spleen or lymph node cells, taken before intestinal transplant. The CDR3 DNA is TGTGCCAGCAGTTTTTGGGGTCGGGGCAATCAGCCCCAGCATTTT. Protein sequence: CASSFWGRGNQPQHF.